These 20 T cell receptor beta chains originate from one sample sequenced in a study of shared clonotypes between healthy human individuals. Assay: immunoSEQ multiplex PCR; the TCRdb copy retains only in-frame clones and omits some. The repertoire has 2 million to 2.5 million clones, approximately 94% of them found once; the top ten carry 1.5% to 2%. Naive CD8 populations comprised CD45RO-negative cells positively selected for CCR7, excluding terminally differentiated effector memory CD45RA+ cells. The sample was naive CD8+ T cells from PBMCs. The origin of the receptors is a man aged 18 to 29 in good health. Some clones in this sample may be carry-over from other donors' samples.

The V and J genes are TRBV29-1 and TRBJ1-4; TRBD1 matches at 7 bases. The CDR3 spans 17 residues. V lost 0 bases and J lost 0; bases outside the gene matches: 7. Germline CDR1 is SQVTM and CDR2 is ANQGSEA. The CDR3 DNA reads as TGCAGCGTTGAAGATGTTAGGGGGCGATCAACTAATGAAAAACTGTTTTTT. Its translation is CSVEDVRGRSTNEKLFF.

The genes are TRBV4-3 and TRBJ2-7, with TRBD2 matching 7 bases. CDR3 length equals 17 residues. Germline V gives CDR1 LGHNA, CDR2 YSLEER. J lost 2 bases, V lost 4 bases, and 14 bases had no gene match. CDR3 protein: CASSREGRALSAYEQYF. The CDR3, as DNA: TGCGCCAGCAGCCGGGAGGGGAGGGCCCTGTCAGCCTACGAGCAGTACTTC.

The chain links TRBV11-2 to TRBJ1-2; maybe TRBD1 (5 bases). The CDR3 has 14 amino acids. The V end lost 4 bases, the J end lost 3 bases, and 12 bases lay between the germline ends. From germline, CDR1 is SGHAT and CDR2 FQNNGV. CDR3 sequence: CASSSQGSHYGYTF. For the CDR3, the DNA is TGTGCCAGCAGCTCCCAGGGATCCCACTATGGCTACACCTTC.

V and J are TRBV4-2 and TRBJ2-4, with 9 bases aligning to TRBD2. J lost 6 bases, V lost 4 bases, and 13 bases had no gene match. The CDR3 is 17 residues long. Germline assignment: CDR1 LGHNA and CDR2 YNFKEQ. This CDR3 is CASSPPAGGRAANIQYF. The CDR3 bases are TGTGCCAGCAGCCCCCCAGCGGGCGGGAGGGCCGCAAACATTCAGTACTTC.

V and J are TRBV28 and TRBJ1-1, with D unresolved. The CDR3 loop spans 15 amino acids. Trimming left V 4 bases short and J 1 base short, with 13 bases between. Germline assignment: CDR1 MDHEN and CDR2 SYDVKM. This chain's CDR3 is CASSSWAEENTEAFF. DNA for the CDR3: TGTGCCAGCAGTTCTTGGGCAGAGGAGAACACTGAAGCTTTCTTT.

This chain uses TRBV28 with TRBJ1-2, with unresolved D. The CDR3 totals 11 residues. CDR1 and CDR2 from the germline V gene are MDHEN and SYDVKM. CDR3 sequence reads: CAAEGDYGYTF. As DNA, the CDR3 is TGTGCGGCGGAGGGCGACTATGGCTACACCTTC.

A remark on this clone: Other DNA sequences of this sample code for an identical CDR3. The rearrangement joins TRBV27 to TRBJ2-7; D is uncertain. Trimming left V 3 bases short and J 0 bases short, with 9 bases between. Germline V gene sequence: CDR1 MNHEY, CDR2 SMNVEV (reference sequence). The CDR3 spans 14 residues. CDR3 residues: CASSLSSGSYEQYF. The CDR3 DNA follows: TGTGCCAGCAGTTTGAGTTCGGGCTCCTACGAGCAGTACTTC.

The J gene is TRBJ1-4, the V gene TRBV13; D might be TRBD1 (6 bases). The V and J ends lost 1 base and 8 bases respectively, with 11 bases between them. Germline CDR1 PRHDT, CDR2 FYEKMQ (reference sequence). The CDR3 runs to 14 residues. DNA for the CDR3: TGTGCCAGCAGCTTAGCAGGGGTAGAGGAAAAACTGTTTTTT. Protein sequence: CASSLAGVEEKLFF.

The chain links TRBV6-5 to TRBJ2-7; the match to TRBD2 covers 10 bases. V gave up 4 bases and J gave up 5 bases; unmatched junction bases: 11. This CDR3 spans 16 amino acids. Germline CDR1 is MNHEY and CDR2 is SVGAGI. The CDR3 loop is CASSSVVAGGIDEQYF. As DNA, the CDR3 is TGTGCCAGCAGTTCGGTGGTAGCGGGAGGTATCGACGAGCAGTACTTC.

V usage is TRBV19 and J usage is TRBJ2-7; 8 positions match TRBD1. The CDR3 runs 16 residues. The germline V gene encodes CDR1 LNHDA and CDR2 SQIVND (reference sequence). Unmatched junction bases numbered 11, after V lost 0 bases and J lost 7 bases. This CDR3 is CASSIDRGQDFIEQYF. The CDR3 DNA sequence: TGTGCCAGTAGTATAGATCGGGGACAGGACTTCATTGAGCAGTACTTC.

This clone was counted a single time. The chain employs TRBV6-5 and TRBJ2-7; weak D call: TRBD1 (6 bases). V was trimmed by 6 bases and J by 6 bases, leaving 9 bases between them. The CDR3 has 11 amino acids. Germline V CDR1 and CDR2: MNHEY, SVGAGI. The CDR3 DNA reads as TGTGCCAGCAGGTGGGGGCCCGAGCAGTACTTC. Its protein product is CASRWGPEQYF.

Comment on this clone: Additional DNA sequences in this sample encode the identical CDR3. The chain uses TRBV27 and TRBJ1-5; D uncertain. There are 13 residues in the CDR3. Between the trimmed V and J ends, which lost 11 bases and 0 bases, there was a span of 11 bases. Germline V gene data show CDR1 as MNHEY and CDR2 as SMNVEV (reference sequence). Here the CDR3 reads CASAGSSNQPQHF. CDR3 nucleotide sequence: TGTGCCTCAGCGGGGAGTAGCAATCAGCCCCAGCATTTT.

J is TRBJ2-7 and V is TRBV6-1; D unresolved. The V gene's germline CDR1 is MNHNS and CDR2 SASEGT. Trimming removed 3 bases at V and 0 bases at J, with 6 bases between. CDR3 size: 13 residues. The DNA of the CDR3 is TGTGCCAGCAGTGATGATTACTCCTACGAGCAGTACTTC. This sequence encodes CASSDDYSYEQYF.

This sequence joins TRBV7-9 and TRBJ1-2; weak D call: TRBD1 (6 bases). The CDR3 has 14 amino acids. V lost 4 bases and J 4 bases, leaving 13 bases between the germline ends. Germline V gene data show CDR1 as SEHNR and CDR2 as FQNEAQ (reference sequence). CDR3 nucleotides: TGTGCCAGCAGCTCCAGGGGTTCAGGCTATGGCTACACCTTC. Its protein product is CASSSRGSGYGYTF.

This clone occurred once. V usage is TRBV6-1 and J usage is TRBJ2-2, with 7 bases that match TRBD1. With V trimmed by 6 bases and J by 5 bases, 9 bases remained unmatched. The CDR3 loop spans 15 amino acids. CDR1 is MNHNS, CDR2 SASEGT, per germline. The chain's CDR3 is CASSFHRGPTGELFF. CDR3 nucleotides: TGTGCCAGCAGCTTCCACAGGGGACCGACCGGGGAGCTGTTTTTT.

The rearrangement links TRBV2 to TRBJ1-5; D gene ambiguous. The V gene's germline CDR1 is SNHLY and CDR2 FYNNEI. The CDR3 length is 13 residues. V was trimmed by 7 bases and J by 3 bases, leaving 10 bases between them. This CDR3 is CASTGRDNQPQHF. The CDR3 coding sequence is TGTGCCAGCACGGGCCGTGACAATCAGCCCCAGCATTTT.

This clone has only one observation. The CDR3, as DNA: TGTGCCAGCAGTCCCGAGGGACTTAACAATGAGCAGTTCTTC. Its protein is CASSPEGLNNEQFF. The chain is built from TRBV6-5 and TRBJ2-1; tentative D call: TRBD2 (6 bases). CDR1 is MNHEY, CDR2 SVGAGI, per germline. V dropped 5 bases and J dropped 5 bases, with 13 bases sitting between them. CDR3 length: 14 amino acids.

The CDR3 sequence is CASSPQTSFGEQFF. CDR3 bases: TGTGCCAGCAGTCCCCAAACTAGTTTTGGTGAGCAGTTCTTC. This chain joins TRBV28 and TRBJ2-1, with D possibly matching TRBD2 (5 bases). The CDR3 has 14 residues. Trimming shortened V by 5 bases and J by 9 bases, and 17 bases separated the two germline ends. Germline V gene sequence: CDR1 MDHEN, CDR2 SYDVKM.

Of note for this clone: One end of the junction varies from germline; a read error may be responsible. This chain uses TRBV30 with TRBJ1-1, with D perhaps matching TRBD1 (5 bases). This CDR3 region has 15 residues. Germline V gene sequence: CDR1 GTSNPN, CDR2 SVGIG (reference sequence). DNA for the CDR3: TGTACCTGGAGTGCCCCCCGGGGCTCGAACACTGAAGCTTTCTTT. As protein: CTWSAPRGSNTEAFF. Full variable domain (outside the CDR3, taken from reference TRBV30 and TRBJ1-1): SQTIHQWPATLVQPVGSPLSLECTVEGTSNPNLYWYRQAAGRGLQLLFYSVGIGQISSEVPQNLSASRPQDRQFILSSKKLLLSDSGFYLCTWSAPRGSNTEAFFGQGTRLTVV.

This chain uses TRBV12-2 with TRBJ1-5; TRBD1 is the table's D call and was not checked against the DNA. TRBV12-2 is flagged as a pseudogene. The length of the CDR3 is 16 residues. The CDR3 protein is CASRFKGLGGNQPQHF. In nucleotides, the CDR3 is TGTGCAAGTCGCTTTAAGGGGTTGGGCGGCAATCAGCCCCAGCATTTT.